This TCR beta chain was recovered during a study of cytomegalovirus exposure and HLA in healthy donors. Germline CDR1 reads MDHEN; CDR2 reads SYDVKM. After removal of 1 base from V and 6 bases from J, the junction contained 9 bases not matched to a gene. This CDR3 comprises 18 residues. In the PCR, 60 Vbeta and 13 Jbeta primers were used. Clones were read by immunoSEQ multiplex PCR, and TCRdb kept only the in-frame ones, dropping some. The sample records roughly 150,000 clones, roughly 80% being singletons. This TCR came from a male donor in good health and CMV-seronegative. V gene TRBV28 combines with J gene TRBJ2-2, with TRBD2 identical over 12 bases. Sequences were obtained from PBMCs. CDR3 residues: CASSLYGLAGGPSGELFF. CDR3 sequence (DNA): TGTGCCAGCAGTTTATACGGGCTAGCGGGGGGGCCCTCCGGGGAGCTGTTTTTT.